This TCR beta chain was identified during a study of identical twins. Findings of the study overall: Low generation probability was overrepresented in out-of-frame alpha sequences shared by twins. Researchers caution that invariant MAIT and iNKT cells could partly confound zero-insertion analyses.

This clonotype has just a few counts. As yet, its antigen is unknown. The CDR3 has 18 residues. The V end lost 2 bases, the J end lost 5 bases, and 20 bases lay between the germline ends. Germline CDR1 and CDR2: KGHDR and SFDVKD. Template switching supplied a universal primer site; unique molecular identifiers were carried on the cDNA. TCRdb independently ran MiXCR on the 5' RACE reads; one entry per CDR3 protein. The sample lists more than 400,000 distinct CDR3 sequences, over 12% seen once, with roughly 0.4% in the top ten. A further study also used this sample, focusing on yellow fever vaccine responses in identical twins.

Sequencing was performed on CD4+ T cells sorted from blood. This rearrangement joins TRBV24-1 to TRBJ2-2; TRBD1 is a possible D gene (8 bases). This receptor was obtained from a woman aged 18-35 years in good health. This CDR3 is CATSDSGGTGGNTGELFF. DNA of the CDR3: TGTGCCACCAGTGATTCCGGGGGGACAGGAGGAAATACCGGGGAGCTGTTTTTT.